This T cell receptor (beta chain) was identified in a study of T-cell reconstitution after alpha-beta-depleted transplantation in children. The study's findings and limits: Surviving thymic progenitors and recipient T cells were the source of high TCRbeta diversity at day 60 in some patients. From newly produced T cells came most of the T-cell counts and diversity one year after transplant. By about two months after transplant, alpha-beta T cells reportedly arose from several hundred graft clones that had expanded.

To note about this clonotype: Its antigen remains unidentified.

Germline-derived CDR1 and CDR2 are SGHRS and YFSETQ. Trimming left V 0 bases short and J 6 bases short, with 13 bases between. The CDR3 consists of 14 residues. Unique molecular identifiers were used to barcode this TCRbeta library. One entry per CDR3 protein, called by TCRdb with MiXCR from the PCR reads. The sample yields around 580,000 distinct CDR3 sequences, 27% seen once. The sequence was collected from a boy under two years old with Wiskott-Aldrich syndrome, due to receive a stem cell transplant. The starting material was PBMCs, obtained before TCRalphabeta/CD19-depleted stem cell transplant. The chain carries TRBV5-1 and TRBJ2-7, with D unclear. CDR3 loop: CASSLDRPFSEQYF. As DNA, the CDR3 is TGCGCCAGCAGCTTGGACCGCCCTTTCTCCGAGCAGTACTTC. The variable domain in full, completed from reference TRBV5-1 and TRBJ2-7, reads KAGVTQTPRYLIKTRGQQVTLSCSPISGHRSVSWYQQTPGQGLQFLFEYFSETQRNKGNFPGRFSGRQFSNSRSEMNVSTLELGDSALYLCASSLDRPFSEQYFGPGTRLTVT.